Sequencing of this T cell receptor (beta chain) was carried out in a study of T cells after posttransplantation cyclophosphamide. Here immunoSEQ multiplex PCR was the method, and the copy in TCRdb shows in-frame clones only, minus some. Seen here are about 9,900 clones, around 89% observed once, and the top ten hold 26%. Controls had myeloablative marrow grafts with methotrexate and calcineurin inhibitor, sampled at 1 year. The sequence derives from a male patient between 25 and 39 years old who received an allogeneic stem cell transplant from an unrelated donor, was CMV-positive, and had no GVHD. Part of the T cell pool may stem from the graft donor. Specimen: PBMCs, collected after an allogeneic stem cell transplant with a calcineurin inhibitor and methotrexate.

For the CDR3, the DNA is TGTGCCAGTAGCTGGGACAGGGAAAATGCACCCCTCCACTTT. Its protein is CASSWDRENAPLHF. The J gene is TRBJ1-6, the V gene TRBV19; 9 bases agree with TRBD1. CDR1 LNHDA and CDR2 SQIVND come from the germline V gene (reference sequence). After removal of 6 bases from V and 11 bases from J, the junction contained 8 bases not matched to a gene. This CDR3 spans 14 amino acids. Supplemented by reference TRBV19 and TRBJ1-6, the full variable domain reads DGGITQSPKYLFRKEGQNVTLSCEQNLNHDAMYWYRQDPGQGLRLIYYSQIVNDFQKGDIAEGYSVSREKKESFPLTVTSAQKNPTAFYLCASSWDRENAPLHFGNGTRLTVT.